A selection of T cell receptor beta chains follows, all from one sample in a study of T cell repertoires in cytomegalovirus infection. TCRdb reprocessed the reads with MiXCR, giving one entry per CDR3 protein. The table records about 770,000 distinct CDR3 sequences, under 35% of them present only once. No antigen has been assigned to these receptors. The source material was cultured CD8+ T cells from PBMCs, sampled from culture after CMV antigen stimulation. The origin of the receptors is a human donor in good health (CMV status not recorded). Some clones in this sample may be carry-over from other donors' samples. Both conserved end residues are part of each CDR3. The D gene is left open where the match is weak. Size tells how often a clone was seen (once, few, many) or the class of an expanded clone, and some rows leave it out.

J: TRBJ2-7; V: TRBV29-1; D: NA; size: NA; CDR3: CSVVQDSYEQYF; DNA: TGCAGCGTTGTTCAGGACTCCTACGAGCAGTACTTC
J: TRBJ2-7; V: TRBV14; D: NA; size: NA; CDR3: CASSQVRAATFPISYEQYF; DNA: TGTGCCAGCAGCCAAGTAAGAGCGGCCACGTTTCCAATCTCCTACGAGCAGTACTTC
J: TRBJ2-1; V: TRBV4-3; D: TRBD1; size: NA; CDR3: CASSQGQGAHWNEQFF; DNA: TGCGCCAGCAGCCAGGGACAGGGGGCGCATTGGAATGAGCAGTTCTTC
J: TRBJ1-1; V: TRBV27; D: NA; size: few; CDR3: CASGRTHTEAFF; DNA: TGTGCCAGCGGACGGACTCACACTGAAGCTTTCTTT
J: TRBJ2-7; V: TRBV27; D: NA; size: NA; CDR3: CASSPFPSHEQYF; DNA: TGTGCCAGCAGTCCCTTCCCCTCACACGAGCAGTACTTC
J: TRBJ1-1; V: TRBV11-2; D: NA; size: NA; CDR3: CASINLGALRDTHSGAFF; DNA: TGTGCCAGCATCAATTTGGGGGCGCTCCGGGACACACACTCTGGTGCTTTCTTT
J: TRBJ1-2; V: TRBV6-1; D: NA; size: NA; CDR3: CASSYLGQTEGYTF; DNA: TGTGCCAGCAGTTACCTTGGACAGACGGAAGGCTACACCTTC
J: TRBJ1-2; V: TRBV7-9; D: TRBD1; size: NA; CDR3: CGSSLGTVSYGYTF; DNA: TGTGGCAGCAGCTTGGGGACAGTGAGCTATGGCTACACCTTC
J: TRBJ2-1; V: TRBV19; D: NA; size: NA; CDR3: CASSIARVNEQFF; DNA: TGTGCCAGTAGTATAGCCAGGGTCAATGAGCAGTTCTTC
J: TRBJ2-6; V: TRBV9; D: NA; size: few; CDR3: CASRDPGHSSSGANVLTF; DNA: TGTGCCAGCAGGGACCCGGGACACTCCTCCTCTGGGGCCAACGTCCTGACTTTC
J: TRBJ2-5; V: TRBV19; D: NA; size: few; CDR3: CASSIRYQETQYF; DNA: TGTGCCAGTAGTATCCGGTACCAAGAGACCCAGTACTTC
J: TRBJ2-5; V: TRBV27; D: NA; size: few; CDR3: CASSSKAQETQYF; DNA: TGTGCCAGCAGTTCAAAAGCCCAAGAGACCCAGTACTTC
J: TRBJ2-3; V: TRBV19; D: NA; size: NA; CDR3: CASSPLRRQPVTTDTQYF; DNA: TGTGCCAGTAGTCCCCTGCGTAGGCAGCCTGTTACCACAGATACGCAGTATTTT
J: TRBJ1-1; V: TRBV7-9; D: NA; size: few; CDR3: CASSPPRGLNTEAFF; DNA: TGTGCCAGCAGCCCGCCCAGAGGGTTGAACACTGAAGCTTTCTTT
J: TRBJ1-1; V: TRBV6-1; D: NA; size: few; CDR3: CASFQSPGHGTEAFF; DNA: TGTGCCAGCTTTCAAAGCCCCGGGCACGGAACTGAAGCTTTCTTT
J: TRBJ1-2; V: TRBV20-1; D: TRBD1; size: NA; CDR3: CSAREGQGNSGYTF; DNA: TGCAGTGCTAGAGAGGGACAGGGTAATAGTGGCTACACCTTC